The 12 T cell receptor beta chains below come from one sample, sequenced in a study of cytomegalovirus exposure and HLA in healthy donors. 13 Jbeta primers and 60 Vbeta primers were used for the PCR. Generated by immunoSEQ multiplex PCR, the TCRdb table keeps only in-frame clones and is missing some. The data contain 130,000 to 150,000 clones, over 70% of them singletons. Sequenced material: PBMCs. The receptor source for this set is a male donor in good health and CMV-seronegative.

The rearrangement uses TRBV27 and TRBJ2-3; a possible D gene is TRBD1 (6 bases). Trimming pared 5 bases from V and 3 bases from J, leaving 21 bases between. The germline V gene has CDR1 MNHEY and CDR2 SMNVEV (reference sequence). The CDR3 spans 17 residues. The CDR3 DNA reads as TGTGCCAGCAGTACCGAGGACAGAAACCGGGGTACAGATACGCAGTATTTT. Protein sequence: CASSTEDRNRGTDTQYF.

This chain uses TRBV5-6 with TRBJ1-1; D remains unclear. Per germline, CDR1 SGHDT and CDR2 YYEEEE. The CDR3 sequence is 15 residues long. The V and J ends lost 6 bases and 3 bases respectively, with 18 bases between them. CDR3 sequence: CASKYYARSDTEAFF. CDR3 DNA sequence: TGTGCCAGCAAATATTACGCCAGGTCGGACACTGAAGCTTTCTTT.

In this sample, this clone turned up a few times. The chain couples TRBV10-1 to TRBJ1-2; TRBD1 aligns across 9 bases. The V gene end was trimmed by 2 bases and the J gene end by 4 bases; junction bases not matched to a gene: 5. The CDR3 length is 15 residues. CDR1 is WNHNN, CDR2 SYGVQD, per germline (reference sequence). CDR3 in amino acids: CASSEPTGGLYGYTF. The CDR3 nucleotides read TGCGCCAGCAGTGAGCCCACAGGGGGCCTCTATGGCTACACCTTC.

The rearrangement uses TRBV6-5 and TRBJ2-7; 9 nucleotides align to TRBD2. Germline assignment: CDR1 MNHEY and CDR2 SVGAGI. Germline trimming cut 2 bases from V and 2 bases from J; bases unmatched to any gene: 7. This CDR3 has 16 amino acids. DNA for the CDR3: TGTGCCAGCAGTTACACACCTAGCGGGGACGCCTACGAGCAGTACTTC. It yields the protein CASSYTPSGDAYEQYF.

This clone has a handful of counts. This sequence joins TRBV19 and TRBJ2-5, with D perhaps TRBD2 (6 bases). The germline gives CDR1 LNHDA, CDR2 SQIVND (reference sequence). This CDR3 region has 13 residues. The V gene lost 11 bases and the J gene lost 0 bases, with 13 bases spanning the gap. This chain's CDR3 is CASQAGYQETQYF. The CDR3 DNA reads as TGTGCCTCCCAGGCGGGATACCAAGAGACCCAGTACTTC.

The chain employs TRBV6-5 and TRBJ2-7; 9 nucleotides line up with TRBD2. Germline CDR1 is MNHEY and CDR2 is SVGAGI. V lost 0 bases, J lost 3 bases, and 3 bases stayed unmatched. CDR3 length equals 15 residues. CDR3 sequence reads: CASSYSSGGHYEQYF. CDR3 sequence (DNA): TGTGCCAGCAGTTACTCAAGCGGGGGGCACTACGAGCAGTACTTC.

This chain links TRBV29-1 with TRBJ1-1; a possible D gene is TRBD1 (5 bases). From germline, CDR1 is SQVTM and CDR2 ANQGSEA. The CDR3 sequence is 13 residues long. Trimming cost V 6 bases and J 5 bases, with 16 bases left between them. The DNA for the CDR3 is TGCAGCGTATGGAGGCAGGGAGGGACTGAAGCTTTCTTT. It translates to CSVWRQGGTEAFF.

The rearrangement joins TRBV9 to TRBJ2-1, with 8 bases fitting TRBD2. The V and J ends lost 4 bases and 5 bases, in that order; junction bases with no gene match: 14. The CDR3 is 17 amino acids. CDR1 is SGDLS and CDR2 is YYNGEE in the germline V gene. CDR3: CASSRRLSRGGNNEQFF. In DNA, the CDR3 is TGTGCCAGCAGCCGGAGGCTCTCCCGGGGGGGCAACAATGAGCAGTTCTTC.

V usage is TRBV18 and J usage is TRBJ2-5; D remains unclear. Trimming pared 0 bases from V and 4 bases from J, leaving 6 bases between. The CDR3 loop spans 13 amino acids. The germline V gene encodes CDR1 KGHSH and CDR2 LQKENI. The CDR3 DNA reads TGTGCCAGCTCACCACCATTCCGAGAGACCCAGTACTTC. Protein sequence: CASSPPFRETQYF.

This clone was seen only a few times. The V gene is TRBV7-3, the J gene TRBJ1-6; TRBD1 matches at 7 bases. V lost 2 bases to trimming and J lost 6 bases; unmatched junction nucleotides: 1. The CDR3 runs to 14 residues. CDR1 and CDR2 (germline): SGHTA, FQGTGA. This CDR3 reads CASSLGTVNSPLHF. The CDR3 nucleotides read TGTGCCAGCAGCTTAGGGACAGTTAATTCACCCCTCCACTTT. Full variable domain (rest looked up from reference TRBV7-3 and TRBJ1-6): GAGVSQTPSNKVTEKGKYVELRCDPISGHTALYWYRQSLGQGPEFLIYFQGTGAADDSGLPNDRFFAVRPEGSVSTLKIQRTERGDSAVYLCASSLGTVNSPLHFGNGTRLTVT.

CDR3 nucleotide sequence: TGTGCCAGCAGTGTGGGCCGTAAAAGGGGCTATGGCTACACCTTC. Translation gives CASSVGRKRGYGYTF. The rearrangement uses TRBV25-1 and TRBJ1-2, with TRBD1 as a possible D gene (5 bases). Germline V gives CDR1 MGHDK, CDR2 SYGVNS. The CDR3 loop spans 15 amino acids. V was trimmed by 4 bases and J by 4 bases, leaving 16 bases between them.

This clone was seen only a few times. V gene TRBV27 combines with J gene TRBJ1-1; D is ambiguous. There are 17 residues in the CDR3. Germline V CDR1 and CDR2: MNHEY, SMNVEV (reference sequence). V lost 6 bases and J 0 bases, leaving 20 bases between the germline ends. The CDR3 reads CASSLRYQLYMNTEAFF. The CDR3 DNA is TGTGCCAGCAGCCTACGTTATCAACTTTATATGAACACTGAAGCTTTCTTT.